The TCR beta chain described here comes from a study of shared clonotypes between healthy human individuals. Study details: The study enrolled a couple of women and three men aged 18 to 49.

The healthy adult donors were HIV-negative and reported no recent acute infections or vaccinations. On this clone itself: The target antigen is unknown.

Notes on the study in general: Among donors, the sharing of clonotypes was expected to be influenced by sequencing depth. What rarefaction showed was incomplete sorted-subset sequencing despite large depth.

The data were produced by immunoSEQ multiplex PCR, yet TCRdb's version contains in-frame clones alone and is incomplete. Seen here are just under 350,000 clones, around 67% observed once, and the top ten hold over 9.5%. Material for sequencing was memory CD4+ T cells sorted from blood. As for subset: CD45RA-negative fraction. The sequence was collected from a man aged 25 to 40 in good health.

CDR3 region: CASSVEAGALNYGYTF. CDR3 DNA: TGTGCCAGCAGCGTAGAGGCAGGGGCCCTTAACTATGGCTACACCTTC. The genes are TRBV9 and TRBJ1-2, with D maybe TRBD1 (6 bases). CDR1 and CDR2 (germline): SGDLS, YYNGEE. V gave up 0 bases and J gave up 1 base, with 13 bases separating them. This CDR3 contains 16 residues. Together with reference TRBV9 and TRBJ1-2, the CDR3 gives the full variable domain: DSGVTQTPKHLITATGQRVTLRCSPRSGDLSVYWYQQSLDQGLQFLIQYYNGEERAKGNILERFSAQQFPDLHSELNLSSLELGDSALYFCASSVEAGALNYGYTFGSGTRLTVV.